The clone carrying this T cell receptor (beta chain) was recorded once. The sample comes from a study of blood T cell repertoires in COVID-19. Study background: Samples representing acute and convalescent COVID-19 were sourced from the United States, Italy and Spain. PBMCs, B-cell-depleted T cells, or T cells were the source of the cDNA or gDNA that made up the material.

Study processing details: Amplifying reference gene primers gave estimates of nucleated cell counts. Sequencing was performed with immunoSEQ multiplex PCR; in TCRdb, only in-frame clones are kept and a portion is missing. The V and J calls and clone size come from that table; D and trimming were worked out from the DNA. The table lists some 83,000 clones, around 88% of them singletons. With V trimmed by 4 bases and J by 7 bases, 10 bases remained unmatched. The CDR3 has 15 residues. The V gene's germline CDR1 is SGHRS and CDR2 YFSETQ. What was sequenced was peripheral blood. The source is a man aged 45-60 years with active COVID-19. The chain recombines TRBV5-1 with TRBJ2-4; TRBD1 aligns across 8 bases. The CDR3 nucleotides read TGCGCCAGCAGCCCCGGACAGGGTCCGGGGAACATTCAGTACTTC. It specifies CASSPGQGPGNIQYF.